Following are 2 T cell receptor beta chains from one sample sequenced in a study of T-cell reconstitution after alpha-beta-depleted transplantation in children. Preparing the TCRbeta library involved the use of unique molecular identifiers. Each CDR3 protein is one row after TCRdb ran MiXCR on the PCR reads. The sample contains approximately 290,000 distinct CDR3 sequences, roughly 10% of which appear only once. This sample comprised peripheral blood, obtained 180 days after TCRalphabeta/CD19-depleted stem cell transplant. The origin of the receptors is a male patient between 2 and 15 years old who had a stem cell transplant for chronic granulomatous disease, so the T cells may come from the graft donor.

This clonotype was seen repeatedly, ten times or more. This rearrangement joins TRBV7-8 to TRBJ1-1, with 10 bases matching TRBD1. CDR3 length equals 14 residues. Germline V gives CDR1 SGHVS, CDR2 FQNEAQ. V lost 7 bases and J lost 3; bases outside the gene matches: 5. DNA for the CDR3: TGTGCCAGCAAAGACAGGGGGCAGTACACTGAAGCTTTCTTT. Its translation: CASKDRGQYTEAFF.

The DNA of the CDR3 is TGTGCCAGTAGAACAATAGGCACAGATACGCAGTATTTT. Its translation is CASRTIGTDTQYF. This chain links TRBV19 with TRBJ2-3; D unresolved. There are 13 residues in the CDR3. The germline V gene encodes CDR1 LNHDA and CDR2 SQIVND (reference sequence). V was trimmed by 6 bases and J by 1 base, leaving 8 bases between them.